Listed below are T cell receptor beta chains from one sample, sequenced in a study of T cells in Graves' hyperthyroidism and ophthalmopathy. TCRdb fed the multiplex PCR reads into MiXCR, producing one record per CDR3 protein. The table includes a few hundred thousand distinct CDR3 sequences, about 43% detected once. The sequenced material came from peripheral blood or thyroid tissue (not recorded which). The receptors were sampled from a woman aged 18 to 35 with Graves' hyperthyroidism. The CDR3 runs from the conserved cysteine through the conserved F or W. The order of the fields is CDR3 DNA, CDR3 protein, CDR3 length, V gene, clone size, D gene, J gene. A D gene is named only where the DNA matches it firmly. Some rows have no size entry. The others give once, few or many, or a class for an expanded clone.

TGTGCCAGTAGTATGACAGGGAAAGAGACCCAGTACTTC | CASSMTGKETQYF | 13 | TRBV19 | - | TRBD1 | TRBJ2-5
TGCAGCGTCGGACAGAACACTGAAGCTTTCTTT | CSVGQNTEAFF | 11 | TRBV29-1 | many | - | TRBJ1-1
TGCAGCGTTGGGTACAGGGGCACAGATACGCAGTATTTT | CSVGYRGTDTQYF | 13 | TRBV29-1 | - | - | TRBJ2-3
TGTGCCAGCAGCCCAGGGGGAAGCACTGAAGCTTTCTTT | CASSPGGSTEAFF | 13 | TRBV7-3 | many | TRBD1 | TRBJ1-1
TGCGCCAGCAGCCATCCGGGGGGGTCGAACACCGGGGAGCTGTTTTTT | CASSHPGGSNTGELFF | 16 | TRBV7-9 | - | TRBD2 | TRBJ2-2
TGTGCCAGCAGCTCACAACAGGGAATTGGCTACACCTTC | CASSSQQGIGYTF | 13 | TRBV7-8 | many | - | TRBJ1-2
TGCAGCGTTGAAACGAACACCGGGGAGCTGTTTTTT | CSVETNTGELFF | 12 | TRBV29-1 | many | - | TRBJ2-2
TGTGCCATCAGTGCTCGGACAGGGGAGATGCCCCAGCATTTT | CAISARTGEMPQHF | 14 | TRBV10-3 | - | TRBD1 | TRBJ1-5
TGTGCCAGCAGCCAGGACGGGAATGAAAAACTGTTTTTT | CASSQDGNEKLFF | 13 | TRBV7-9 | few | - | TRBJ1-4
TGTGCCAGCAGCCAAGCTTTGAGGGCTGGGGAAAAACTGTTTTTT | CASSQALRAGEKLFF | 15 | TRBV7-9 | - | - | TRBJ1-4
TGTGCCAGCAGCCTACGGACAGGGCTCATGAACACTGAAGCTTTCTTT | CASSLRTGLMNTEAFF | 16 | TRBV2 | - | TRBD1 | TRBJ1-1
TGCGCCAGCAGCCCCCAGGGCAGATTTGGGACCCAGTACTTC | CASSPQGRFGTQYF | 14 | TRBV5-1 | - | - | TRBJ2-5
TGTGCCAGCAGCTTACTGGCGGGAACCCCTCAAGAGACCCAGTACTTC | CASSLLAGTPQETQYF | 16 | TRBV7-9 | once | - | TRBJ2-5
TGTGCCAGCAATACGGGACAGGGGGCTGAAAAACTGTTTTTT | CASNTGQGAEKLFF | 14 | TRBV7-9 | - | TRBD1 | TRBJ1-4
TGTGCCATCAGTGGGACGTACACCGGGGAGCTGTTTTTT | CAISGTYTGELFF | 13 | TRBV24-1 | - | - | TRBJ2-2
TGTGCCAGCAGCCCGGGACTAGGTTCCTACGAGCAGTACTTC | CASSPGLGSYEQYF | 14 | TRBV2 | - | TRBD2 | TRBJ2-7
TGTGCCAGCAGTGGGGGACAGGCGACTTTGAACACTGAAGCTTTCTTT | CASSGGQATLNTEAFF | 16 | TRBV2 | few | TRBD1 | TRBJ1-1
TGTGCCAGCAGTGCCAGGGACAAACTACGGGAGCAGTACTTC | CASSARDKLREQYF | 14 | TRBV2 | many | - | TRBJ2-7
TGTGCCAGCAGGCCCCCTGGAAGCTCTGGAAACACCATATATTTT | CASRPPGSSGNTIYF | 15 | TRBV7-2 | few | - | TRBJ1-3
TGTGCCAGCAGTACATCCCTCTACCTGCCCGGGGAGCTGTTTTTT | CASSTSLYLPGELFF | 15 | TRBV6-5 | - | - | TRBJ2-2
TGTGCCATCAGGAGGGACCTCACAGATACGCAGTATTTT | CAIRRDLTDTQYF | 13 | TRBV10-3 | - | - | TRBJ2-3
TGTGCCAGCAACCCGAAGACAGGCGGCACCGGGGAGCTGTTTTTT | CASNPKTGGTGELFF | 15 | TRBV2 | - | - | TRBJ2-2
TGTGCCATCGCCTCCTGGAGCAATCAGCCCCAGCATTTT | CAIASWSNQPQHF | 13 | TRBV10-3 | - | - | TRBJ1-5
TGCAGTGCTAGAGATCTCCAGGGGTACTTCTTT | CSARDLQGYFF | 11 | TRBV20-1 | few | - | TRBJ1-1
TGCAGCGCCCGGACAGGAGGAGGCCCAGAGACCCAGCATTTT | CSARTGGGPETQHF | 14 | TRBV29-1 | - | TRBD1 | TRBJ1-5
TGTGCCAGCAGTTACCCACGTGGGGGAGACGAGCAGTACTTC | CASSYPRGGDEQYF | 14 | TRBV6-2/TRBV6-3 | - | - | TRBJ2-7
TGTGCCAGCAGGACAGCAAACTATGGCTACACCTTC | CASRTANYGYTF | 12 | TRBV2 | many | - | TRBJ1-2
TGCGCCAGCAGCCATTTAGACTGGAGCACTGAAGCTTTCTTT | CASSHLDWSTEAFF | 14 | TRBV5-1 | - | - | TRBJ1-1
TGCAGCGTTACCGGGACAGGCTTCTCCTACGAGCAGTACTTC | CSVTGTGFSYEQYF | 14 | TRBV29-1 | many | TRBD1 | TRBJ2-7
TGTGCCAGCAGTTACACAGGATCACTGAACACTGAAGCTTTCTTT | CASSYTGSLNTEAFF | 15 | TRBV25-1 | - | - | TRBJ1-1
TGCAGCGTTGGGTCCCTACAGGGCTACGAGCAGTACTTC | CSVGSLQGYEQYF | 13 | TRBV29-1 | few | - | TRBJ2-7
TGTGCCAGCAGCTTAGTGGGACATGAAAAACTGTTTTTT | CASSLVGHEKLFF | 13 | TRBV7-8 | few | - | TRBJ1-4